The following is a T cell receptor beta chain sequence with its context. Its target is not known. The data were obtained in a study of STAT5B mutations in CD4+ large granular lymphocyte leukemia. Study summary: The CDR3 'QG' motif was associated with a particular HLA allele among healthy donors.

General study results and limits: No patients shared main leukemic clonotypes, though about 24% appeared at low frequency elsewhere. Without putative leukemic clones, patient CD4-sorted repertoires remained more clonal than healthy CD4+ repertoires.

CDR3 length: 16 amino acids. Germline V CDR1 and CDR2: MDHEN, SYDVKM. Germline trimming cut 2 bases from V and 4 bases from J; bases unmatched to any gene: 5. Per the study methods: Lowest detectable productive clonotype frequency was 2.59 x 10-5. The data were produced by immunoSEQ multiplex PCR, yet TCRdb's version contains in-frame clones alone and is incomplete. The DNA was the basis for D and trimming; V, J and clone size are from that table. Among around 30,000 clones listed, less than 80% were seen once. This TCR was recovered from a human donor in good health. The sample comprised CD4+ T cells from blood buffy coats. The chain joins TRBV28 to TRBJ1-5, with 10 bases that match TRBD1. CDR3 amino acids: CASSLRGGQGNQPQHF. In DNA, the CDR3 is TGTGCCAGCAGTTTAAGAGGGGGACAGGGGAATCAGCCCCAGCATTTT. Using reference TRBV28 and TRBJ1-5 for the parts outside the CDR3, the full variable domain is DVKVTQSSRYLVKRTGEKVFLECVQDMDHENMFWYRQDPGLGLRLIYFSYDVKMKEKGDIPEGYSVSREKKERFSLILESASTNQTSMYLCASSLRGGQGNQPQHFGDGTRLSIL.